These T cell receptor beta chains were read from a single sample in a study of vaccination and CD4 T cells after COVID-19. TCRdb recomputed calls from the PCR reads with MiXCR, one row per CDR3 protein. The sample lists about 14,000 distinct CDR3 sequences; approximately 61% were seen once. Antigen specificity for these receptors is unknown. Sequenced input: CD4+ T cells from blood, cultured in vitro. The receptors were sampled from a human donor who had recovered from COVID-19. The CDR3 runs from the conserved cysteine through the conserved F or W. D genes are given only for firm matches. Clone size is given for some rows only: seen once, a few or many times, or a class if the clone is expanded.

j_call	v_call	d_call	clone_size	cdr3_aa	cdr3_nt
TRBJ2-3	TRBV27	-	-	CASSLRQSYLGDTQYF	TGTGCCAGCAGTTTAAGGCAGTCCTACTTAGGAGATACGCAGTATTTT
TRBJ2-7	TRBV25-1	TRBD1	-	CASRGQGGIHEQYF	TGTGCCAGCAGAGGACAGGGGGGCATCCACGAGCAGTACTTC
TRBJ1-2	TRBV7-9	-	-	CASSPTWTADYTF	TGTGCCAGCAGCCCTACCTGGACAGCCGACTACACCTTC
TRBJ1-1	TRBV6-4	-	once	CASKVSSHGGTEAFF	TGTGCCAGCAAGGTCTCCTCTCATGGGGGGACTGAAGCTTTCTTT
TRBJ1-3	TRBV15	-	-	CATQTSVSGNTIYF	TGTGCCACCCAGACGAGCGTCTCTGGAAACACCATATATTTT
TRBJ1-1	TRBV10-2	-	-	CASSSQLHTEAFF	TGCGCCAGCAGTTCACAGCTACACACTGAAGCTTTCTTT
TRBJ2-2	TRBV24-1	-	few	CATSDYPAPGELFF	TGTGCCACCAGTGATTACCCGGCTCCCGGGGAGCTGTTTTTT
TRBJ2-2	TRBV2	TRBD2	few	CASSASGHNTGELFF	TGTGCCAGCAGTGCTAGCGGGCACAACACCGGGGAGCTGTTTTTT
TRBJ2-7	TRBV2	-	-	CASSEAGGEQYF	TGTGCCAGCAGTGAAGCTGGGGGCGAGCAGTACTTC
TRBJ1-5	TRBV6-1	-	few	CASSEGGGNQPQHF	TGTGCCAGCAGTGAGGGCGGGGGCAATCAGCCCCAGCATTTT
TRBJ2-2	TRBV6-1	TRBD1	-	CANRGTGSTGELFF	TGTGCCAACCGGGGGACAGGGTCCACCGGGGAGCTGTTTTTT
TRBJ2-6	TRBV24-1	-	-	CATSDSHRGTGANVLTF	TGTGCCACCAGTGATTCCCACCGGGGGACCGGGGCCAACGTCCTGACTTTC
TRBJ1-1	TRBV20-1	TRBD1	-	CSAPKATGGNTEAFF	TGCAGTGCCCCGAAGGCGACAGGGGGCAACACTGAAGCTTTCTTT
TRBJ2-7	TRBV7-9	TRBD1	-	CASSSTGLGEQYF	TGTGCCAGCAGCTCGACAGGGTTAGGGGAGCAGTACTTC
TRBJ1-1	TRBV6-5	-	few	CASSYSDRRTEAFF	TGTGCCAGCAGTTACTCGGACCGGAGGACTGAAGCTTTCTTT
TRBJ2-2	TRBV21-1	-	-	CASSIGTSGSTGELFF	TGTGCCAGCAGCATAGGGACTAGCGGATCGACCGGGGAGCTGTTTTTT
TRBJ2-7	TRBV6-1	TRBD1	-	CASLIDRGYEQYF	TGTGCCAGCCTGATCGACAGGGGGTACGAGCAGTACTTC
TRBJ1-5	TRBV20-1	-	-	CSAPGGGAHQPQHF	TGCAGTGCTCCCGGTGGGGGGGCTCATCAGCCCCAGCATTTT
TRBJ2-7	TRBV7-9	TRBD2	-	CASSSLAETYEQYF	TGTGCCAGCAGCTCCCTAGCGGAAACCTACGAGCAGTACTTC
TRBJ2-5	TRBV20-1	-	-	CSARGPQETQYF	TGCAGTGCTAGAGGACCTCAAGAGACCCAGTACTTC
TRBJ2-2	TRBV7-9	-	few	CASSWDRGSSGELFF	TGTGCCAGCAGTTGGGATCGGGGGTCGTCCGGGGAGCTGTTTTTT
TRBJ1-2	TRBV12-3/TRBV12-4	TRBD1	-	CASRAGGAYARNYGYTF	TGTGCCAGTCGCGCAGGGGGCGCGTATGCCCGAAACTATGGCTACACCTTC
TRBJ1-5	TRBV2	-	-	CASTRDDQPQHF	TGTGCCAGCACCCGGGACGATCAGCCCCAGCATTTT
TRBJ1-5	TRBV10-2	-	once	CASSESRGWQPQHF	TGCGCCAGCAGTGAGTCGAGGGGGTGGCAGCCCCAGCATTTT
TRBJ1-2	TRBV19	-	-	CATRVYYGYTF	TGTGCCACCAGGGTTTACTATGGCTACACCTTC
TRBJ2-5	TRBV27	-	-	CASSFRRSQETQYF	TGTGCCAGCAGTTTTAGGAGGTCACAGGAGACCCAGTACTTC
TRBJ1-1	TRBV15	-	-	CATSSLAPNTEAFF	TGTGCCACCAGCTCGCTCGCACCGAACACTGAAGCTTTCTTT
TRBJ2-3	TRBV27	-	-	CTSSSRSGSTDTQYF	TGTACCAGCAGTTCGAGGTCAGGGAGCACAGATACACAGTATTTT
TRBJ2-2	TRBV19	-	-	CASSIGHTGELFF	TGTGCCAGTAGTATAGGACACACCGGGGAGCTGTTTTTT
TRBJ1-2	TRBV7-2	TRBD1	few	CASRPTLFRGNYGYTF	TGTGCCAGCAGACCAACCCTATTCAGGGGGAACTATGGCTACACCTTC
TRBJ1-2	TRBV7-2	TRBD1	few	CASSLSTGAYGYTF	TGTGCCAGCAGCTTAAGTACAGGGGCCTATGGCTACACCTTC
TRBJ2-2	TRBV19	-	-	CASSADRVATGELFF	TGTGCCAGTAGTGCCGACCGGGTTGCCACCGGGGAGCTGTTTTTT
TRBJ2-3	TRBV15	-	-	CATSRVLAGGTDTQYF	TGTGCCACCAGCAGAGTCCTGGCTGGGGGCACAGATACGCAGTATTTT
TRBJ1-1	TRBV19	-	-	CASSTFWGMNTEAFF	TGTGCCAGTAGTACGTTCTGGGGGATGAACACTGAAGCTTTCTTT
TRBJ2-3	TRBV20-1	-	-	CSARAPLTDTQYF	TGCAGTGCTAGAGCCCCGCTCACAGATACGCAGTATTTT
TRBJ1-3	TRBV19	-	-	CASSTGILPGNTIYF	TGTGCCAGTAGTACGGGGATCCTGCCTGGAAACACCATATATTTT
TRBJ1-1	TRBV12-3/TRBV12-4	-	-	CASSFAGGAEAFF	TGTGCCAGCAGTTTTGCCGGGGGCGCTGAAGCTTTCTTT
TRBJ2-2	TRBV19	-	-	CASSVLSDAGELFF	TGTGCCAGTAGTGTCCTCAGCGACGCCGGGGAGCTGTTTTTT
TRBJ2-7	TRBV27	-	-	CASSPTEVGTYEQYF	TGTGCCAGCAGTCCGACAGAGGTGGGGACCTACGAGCAGTACTTC
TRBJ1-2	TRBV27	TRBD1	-	CASSSTGTGYTF	TGTGCCAGCAGTTCGACAGGGACGGGCTACACCTTC
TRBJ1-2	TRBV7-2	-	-	CASSPRLTGYGYTF	TGTGCCAGCAGCCCCAGATTGACGGGATATGGCTACACCTTC
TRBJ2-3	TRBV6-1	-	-	CASRAGGADTQYF	TGTGCCAGCAGAGCTGGTGGCGCAGATACGCAGTATTTT
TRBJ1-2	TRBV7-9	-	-	CASSLGGGYTF	TGTGCCAGCAGCTTAGGGGGAGGCTACACCTTC
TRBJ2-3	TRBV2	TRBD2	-	CASSTGTSGRVPDTQYF	TGTGCCAGCAGTACCGGGACTAGCGGGAGGGTTCCAGATACGCAGTATTTT
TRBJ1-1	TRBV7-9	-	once	CASSSGTRAFF	TGTGCCAGCAGCTCCGGGACAAGAGCTTTCTTT
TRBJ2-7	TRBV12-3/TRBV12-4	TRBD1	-	CASSEWGQSYEQYF	TGTGCCAGCAGTGAGTGGGGACAGAGCTACGAGCAGTACTTC
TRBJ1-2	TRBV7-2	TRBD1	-	CASSLVGGRGAPNYGYTF	TGTGCCAGCAGCTTAGTTGGTGGCAGGGGGGCACCTAACTATGGCTACACCTTC
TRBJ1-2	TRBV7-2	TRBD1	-	CASRPGTEFGYTF	TGTGCCAGCAGACCCGGGACAGAGTTTGGCTACACCTTC
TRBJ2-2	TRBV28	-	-	CASSLRQGLTGELFF	TGTGCCAGCAGTTTACGGCAGGGGTTGACCGGGGAGCTGTTTTTT
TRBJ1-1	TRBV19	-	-	CASSRAGLNTEAFF	TGTGCCAGTAGTAGGGCAGGCCTGAACACTGAAGCTTTCTTT
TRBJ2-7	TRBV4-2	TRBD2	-	CASSQEDRTSAYEQYF	TGTGCCAGCAGCCAAGAAGATAGGACTAGCGCATACGAGCAGTACTTC